These 8 T cell receptor beta chains were all obtained from the same sample, sequenced in a study of blood T cell repertoires in COVID-19. Clones were read by immunoSEQ multiplex PCR, and TCRdb kept only the in-frame ones, dropping some. This table has roughly 150,000 clones, roughly nine tenths appearing once. Sequenced: peripheral blood. These receptors were collected from a woman aged 55-70 years with active COVID-19.

For the CDR3, the DNA is TGTGCCAGCAGCCAGTGGCGGGGTCCACTATACAATGAGCAGTTCTTC. This codes for CASSQWRGPLYNEQFF. The V and J genes are TRBV3-1 (or the pseudogene TRBV3-2) and TRBJ2-1; a weak D match, TRBD2 (6 bases). Germline V gene data show CDR1 as LGHDT and CDR2 as YNNKEL (reference sequence). Trimming removed 3 bases from V and 4 bases from J, with 16 bases in between. This CDR3 region has 16 residues.

This chain connects TRBV6-2 or TRBV6-3 to TRBJ2-3, with TRBD2 matching over 15 bases. The germline V gene encodes CDR1 MNHEY and CDR2 SVGEGT. This CDR3 region has 17 residues. Unmatched junction bases numbered 4, after V lost 2 bases and J lost 4 bases. The CDR3, as DNA: TGTGCCAGCAGTTACCCAGGACTAGCGGGAGGGCCAGATACGCAGTATTTT. Translation: CASSYPGLAGGPDTQYF.

There are a few counts of this clone. This chain links TRBV4-1 with TRBJ2-1; D might be TRBD2 (7 bases). CDR3 length equals 15 residues. V lost 4 bases and J lost 6, with 16 bases in between. Germline-derived CDR1 and CDR2 are MGHRA and YSYEKL. The CDR3 protein is CASSPRGGYGNEQFF. The CDR3 DNA sequence: TGCGCCAGCAGCCCAAGGGGGGGCTACGGCAATGAGCAGTTCTTC.

The chain joins TRBV6-5 to TRBJ1-1; D is possibly TRBD1 (5 bases). In germline, CDR1 is MNHEY, CDR2 SVGAGI. The CDR3 is 15 residues long. Trimming left V 2 bases short and J 0 bases short, with 10 bases between. This CDR3 is CASSYLQGVNTEAFF. The CDR3 DNA reads as TGTGCCAGCAGTTACCTTCAGGGCGTGAACACTGAAGCTTTCTTT.

The chain combines TRBV5-8 with TRBJ2-2; no firm D call. V lost 3 bases to trimming and J lost 6 bases, with 12 bases between them. Per germline, CDR1 SGHTS and CDR2 YDEGEE. The CDR3 has 14 amino acids. DNA of the CDR3: TGTGCCAGCAGCTCTTGGTCAGTGGCCGGGGAGCTGTTTTTT. Translation: CASSSWSVAGELFF.

This clone was counted a single time. The chain employs TRBV9 and TRBJ2-7; 14 bases fit TRBD2. CDR1 and CDR2 (germline): SGDLS, YYNGEE. The junction had 5 bases not matched to a gene; V was cut back by 0 bases and J by 12 bases. The length of the CDR3 is 14 residues. CDR3 loop: CASSVGLAGGPGYF. Written as DNA, the CDR3 is TGTGCCAGCAGCGTAGGACTAGCGGGAGGGCCGGGGTACTTC.

Concerning this clone itself: This same CDR3 is encoded by further DNA sequences in the sample. The CDR3 DNA is TGTGCCTGGAGTGTACGGGGGAATCAGCCCCAGCATTTT. Its translation is CAWSVRGNQPQHF. The V call is TRBV30, the J call TRBJ1-5; TRBD1 is a possible D gene (5 bases). Germline V gene data show CDR1 as GTSNPN and CDR2 as SVGIG (reference sequence). This CDR3 is 13 amino acids long. The ends were cut back, 0 bases at V and 4 bases at J, with 7 bases in the middle.

The V gene is TRBV5-4, the J gene TRBJ2-1; TRBD2 aligns across 7 bases. The V and J ends lost 1 base and 7 bases, in that order; junction bases with no gene match: 14. Germline V lookup: CDR1 SGHNT, CDR2 YYREEE (reference sequence). CDR3 size: 17 residues. The CDR3 bases are TGTGCCAGCAGCTTGTTACTCTTTGCGGGAGTCGGGAATGAGCAGTTCTTC. It is translated as CASSLLLFAGVGNEQFF. The full variable domain, with the rest looked up from reference TRBV5-4 and TRBJ2-1, is ETGVTQSPTHLIKTRGQQVTLRCSSQSGHNTVSWYQQALGQGPQFIFQYYREEENGRGNFPPRFSGLQFPNYSSELNVNALELDDSALYLCASSLLLFAGVGNEQFFGPGTRLTVL.